The present entry profiles one TCR beta chain with its context. Its antigen remains unknown. The data are from a study of Ad26.COV2.S vaccination and SARS-CoV-2 variants. Produced via immunoSEQ multiplex PCR; TCRdb's table is partial and in-frame only. The data contain under 150,000 clones, roughly 89% of them singletons. Losses at the gene ends were 2 bases for V and 4 bases for J; bases not matched to a gene: 8. This CDR3 contains 15 residues. The V gene's germline CDR1 is SGHDT and CDR2 YYEEEE. Whole-study findings and limits: TCR breadth and depth estimates may have understated total T cell responses.

The material was peripheral blood, obtained after recovery from COVID-19. The chain employs TRBV5-6 and TRBJ1-2, with 7 bases lining up with TRBD1. This TCR derives from a human donor who had recovered from COVID-19. The CDR3 loop is CASSLTAGQTYGYTF. The CDR3 coding sequence is TGTGCCAGCAGCTTAACCGCGGGACAGACCTATGGCTACACCTTC.